This is a list of T cell receptor beta chains from one sample in a study of blood T cell repertoires in COVID-19. Here immunoSEQ multiplex PCR was the method, and the copy in TCRdb shows in-frame clones only, minus some. The sample includes roughly 300,000 clones, roughly nine tenths of them seen just once. The specimen was peripheral blood. Receptors originate from a woman under 40 with COVID-19, enrolled during active disease. Each CDR3 is given with its conserved first and last residue.

V gene	CDR3 protein
TRBV2	CASSPGLSSSYNSPLHF
TRBV14	CASSHMTTGRAFF
TRBV7-9	CASSRDSEQYF
TRBV18	CASSPAGMNTEAFF
TRBV6-5	CASSHSGAVPQETQYF
TRBV7-6	CASSLASGLAVDTQYF
TRBV4-1	CASSLVPSTDTQYF
TRBV6-4	CASSDSLAGYNEQFF
TRBV4-2	CASSQDVSSPLHF
TRBV2	CASSQGAGELFF